This TCR beta chain was documented in a study of T cell responses to AZD1222 COVID-19 vaccine. Study observations and caveats: In the spike-specific TCR repertoire, nearly half reportedly target unmutated variant regions. Across the whole spike, CD4 TCRs peaked at regions 160-218 and 743-854. Repertoires were collected only later (after the peak T cell response had occurred). Baseline seropositivity occurred in only a handful of AZD1222 recipients.

Profiling relied on immunoSEQ multiplex PCR, and the TCRdb table lists in-frame clones only, not all of them. The table has roughly 180,000 clones, 80% to 95% seen once. This CDR3 comprises 15 residues. Germline CDR1 LGHNT, CDR2 FRNRAP. Trimming shortened V by 5 bases and J by 8 bases, and 18 bases separated the two germline ends. Turning to this clone: No antigen is known for it.

The sequence derives from an adult who received the AZD1222 COVID-19 vaccine. The sample was peripheral blood, taken 28 days after the second AZD1222 dose. The rearrangement joins TRBV12-5 to TRBJ1-4; perhaps TRBD1 as D (5 bases). CDR3 in amino acids: CASGPRDPQGEKLFF. As DNA, the CDR3 is TGTGCTAGTGGTCCGAGGGACCCTCAAGGGGAAAAACTGTTTTTT.